This T cell receptor beta chain came from a study of tumor and adjacent non-tumor tissue in lung cancer. Study findings and constraints: Tumor repertoires had a smaller top 100 clone share than normal lung.

As for this clonotype: Its antigen remains unknown.

The library came from three nested PCR rounds adapted from ARM-PCR protocols. TCRdb redid the calling of the multiplex PCR reads with MiXCR, one entry per CDR3 protein. Here the sample spans about 200,000 distinct CDR3 sequences, 60% to 85% being singletons. V lost 2 bases and J lost 4, with 8 bases in between. This CDR3 region has 12 residues. CDR1 SQVTM and CDR2 ANQGSEA come from the germline V gene. The template was RNA from unsorted bulk tissue. Source material: lung tumor tissue. This TCR came from a man aged 60 to 75 with non-small cell lung cancer. This sequence joins TRBV29-1 and TRBJ1-2; D ambiguous. CDR3 sequence: CSVETNPYGYTF. CDR3 DNA sequence: TGCAGCGTTGAAACTAACCCCTATGGCTACACCTTC. The entire variable domain, with the rest obtained from reference TRBV29-1 and TRBJ1-2, is as follows: SAVISQKPSRDICQRGTSLTIQCQVDSQVTMMFWYRQQPGQSLTLIATANQGSEATYESGFVIDKFPISRPNLTFSTLTVSNMSPEDSSIYLCSVETNPYGYTFGSGTRLTVV.